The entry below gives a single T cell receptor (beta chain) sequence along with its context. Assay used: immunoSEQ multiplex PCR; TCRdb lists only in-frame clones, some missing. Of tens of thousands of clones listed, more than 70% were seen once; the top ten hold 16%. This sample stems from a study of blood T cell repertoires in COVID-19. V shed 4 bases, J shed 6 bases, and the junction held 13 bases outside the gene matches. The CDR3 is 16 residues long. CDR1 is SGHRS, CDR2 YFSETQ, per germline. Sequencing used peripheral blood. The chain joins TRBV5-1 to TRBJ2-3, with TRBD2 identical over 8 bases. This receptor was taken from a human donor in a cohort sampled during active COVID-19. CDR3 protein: CASSPRTAGGGDTQYF. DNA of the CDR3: TGCGCCAGCAGCCCCCGAACGGCGGGGGGAGGGGATACGCAGTATTTT.